The 11 T cell receptor beta chains reported below all come from one sample, sequenced in a study of blood T cell repertoires in COVID-19. Profiling relied on immunoSEQ multiplex PCR, and the TCRdb table lists in-frame clones only, not all of them. The top ten hold roughly 3.3% of the sample, which has under 250,000 clones, roughly 80% seen once. The sequenced material came from peripheral blood. Receptors originate from a woman aged 18-29 years with acute or convalescent COVID-19.

The chain has TRBV25-1 and TRBJ1-1; D is unclear. The V and J ends lost 8 bases and 2 bases respectively, with 9 bases between them. The CDR3 contains 12 residues. Germline V gene sequence: CDR1 MGHDK, CDR2 SYGVNS. CDR3 nucleotides: TGTGCCAGCTTAAACAGCAACACTGAAGCTTTCTTT. Its protein is CASLNSNTEAFF.

The chain is built from TRBV27 and TRBJ1-2; 7 positions match TRBD1. The germline gives CDR1 MNHEY, CDR2 SMNVEV (reference sequence). This CDR3 comprises 14 residues. Trimming removed 6 bases from V and 0 bases from J; junction bases left unmatched: 4. The CDR3 is CASRSTGSNYGYTF. CDR3 nucleotide sequence: TGTGCCAGCAGGTCGACAGGGTCTAACTATGGCTACACCTTC.

The rearrangement joins TRBV2 to TRBJ2-1; 13 bases align to TRBD2. Germline V lookup: CDR1 SNHLY, CDR2 FYNNEI. V dropped 10 bases and J dropped 4; count of bases not matched to a gene: 16. The CDR3 spans 18 residues. CDR3 residues: CATPGLAGPRAGYNEQFF. CDR3 coding DNA: TGTGCCACCCCGGGACTAGCGGGGCCAAGGGCTGGGTACAATGAGCAGTTCTTC.

The chain has TRBV10-2 and TRBJ1-2; no definite D call. The CDR3 sequence is 14 residues long. The germline CDR1 and CDR2 sequences are WSHSY and SAAADI. Trimming removed 0 bases at V and 4 bases at J, with 9 bases between. DNA for the CDR3: TGCGCCAGCAGTGAGTCGTCCCCAATCTATGGCTACACCTTC. Amino acid sequence: CASSESSPIYGYTF.

A single count supports this clone. The V gene is TRBV28, the J gene TRBJ2-7, with TRBD2 matching 7 bases. Germline values: CDR1 MDHEN, CDR2 SYDVKM. The V gene end was trimmed by 3 bases and the J gene end by 0 bases; junction bases not matched to a gene: 2. CDR3 length: 14 residues. This chain's CDR3 is CASSFGGGSYEQYF. The CDR3 DNA sequence: TGTGCCAGCAGTTTCGGCGGGGGCTCCTACGAGCAGTACTTC.

The chain recombines TRBV28 with TRBJ1-3; D is ambiguous. The CDR3 has 15 amino acids. The V gene lost 1 base and the J gene lost 4 bases, with 11 bases spanning the gap. Germline V gene lookup returns CDR1 MDHEN and CDR2 SYDVKM. The CDR3 is CASSLLGAGGNTIYF. The CDR3 coding sequence is TGTGCCAGCAGTTTATTGGGTGCAGGCGGAAACACCATATATTTT.

The chain joins TRBV19 to TRBJ2-7; perhaps TRBD1 as D (7 bases). CDR1 is LNHDA and CDR2 is SQIVND in the germline V gene (reference sequence). This CDR3 region has 18 residues. Trimming pared 4 bases from V and 0 bases from J, leaving 22 bases between. The CDR3 coding sequence is TGTGCCAGTAGTACCGGGGGAAACAGGGGAAAGAGCTCCTACGAGCAGTACTTC. Its translation is CASSTGGNRGKSSYEQYF. Looking up the rest from reference TRBV19 and TRBJ2-7 gives the full variable domain: DGGITQSPKYLFRKEGQNVTLSCEQNLNHDAMYWYRQDPGQGLRLIYYSQIVNDFQKGDIAEGYSVSREKKESFPLTVTSAQKNPTAFYLCASSTGGNRGKSSYEQYFGPGTRLTVT.

The CDR3 DNA sequence: TGTGCCAGCAGCACTAGCGGGAGGGCCTTCGAGCAGTTCTTC. As protein: CASSTSGRAFEQFF. The chain links TRBV5-5 to TRBJ2-1; TRBD2 agrees at 13 bases. This CDR3 has 14 residues. V dropped 4 bases and J dropped 10; count of bases not matched to a gene: 5. The germline V gene has CDR1 SGHKS and CDR2 YYEKEE (reference sequence).

The chain joins TRBV18 to TRBJ2-7, with 7 bases identical to TRBD2. The CDR3 runs to 17 residues. V lost 3 bases, J lost 2 bases, and 13 bases stayed unmatched. Germline CDR1 reads KGHSH; CDR2 reads LQKENI. This CDR3 reads CASSPTLAPRATYEQYF. CDR3 coding DNA: TGTGCCAGCTCACCGACACTAGCGCCGCGGGCAACCTACGAGCAGTACTTC.

Details on this clone: This CDR3 is also generated by other DNA sequences in the sample. The V gene is TRBV5-1, the J gene TRBJ2-3, with a tentative D call TRBD2 (7 bases). Trimming took 0 bases from V and 4 from J, leaving 9 bases between them. The germline CDR1 and CDR2 sequences are SGHRS and YFSETQ. This CDR3 is built from 14 residues. CDR3 in amino acids: CASSLGGGADTQYF. The CDR3 DNA reads as TGCGCCAGCAGCTTGGGAGGGGGGGCAGATACGCAGTATTTT. Full variable domain (remainder filled in from reference TRBV5-1 and TRBJ2-3): KAGVTQTPRYLIKTRGQQVTLSCSPISGHRSVSWYQQTPGQGLQFLFEYFSETQRNKGNFPGRFSGRQFSNSRSEMNVSTLELGDSALYLCASSLGGGADTQYFGPGTRLTVL.

The chain is built from TRBV27 and TRBJ2-1; D may be TRBD1 (5 bases). The germline V gene encodes CDR1 MNHEY and CDR2 SMNVEV (reference sequence). This CDR3 is 16 amino acids long. Deletions cut 2 bases from V and 5 bases from J, with 16 bases between. In DNA, the CDR3 is TGTGCCAGCAGTTTAGGCCCCGGGCAGGGCCACAATGAGCAGTTCTTC. As protein: CASSLGPGQGHNEQFF.